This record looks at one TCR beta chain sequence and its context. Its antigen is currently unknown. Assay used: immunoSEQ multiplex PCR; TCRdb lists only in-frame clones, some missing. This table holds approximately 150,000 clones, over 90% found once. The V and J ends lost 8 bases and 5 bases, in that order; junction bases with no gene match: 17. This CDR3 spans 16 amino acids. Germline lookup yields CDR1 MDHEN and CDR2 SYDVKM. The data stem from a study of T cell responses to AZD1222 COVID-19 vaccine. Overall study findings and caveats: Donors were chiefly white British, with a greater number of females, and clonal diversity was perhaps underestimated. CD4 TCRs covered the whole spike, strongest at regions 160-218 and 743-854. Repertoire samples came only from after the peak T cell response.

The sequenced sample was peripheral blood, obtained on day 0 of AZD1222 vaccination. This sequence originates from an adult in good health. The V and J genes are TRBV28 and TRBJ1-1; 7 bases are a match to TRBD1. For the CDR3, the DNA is TGTGCCAGCTACCCCTCCCCAGGGGGTAAAAGTACTGAAGCTTTCTTT. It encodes CASYPSPGGKSTEAFF. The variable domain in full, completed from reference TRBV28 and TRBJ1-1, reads DVKVTQSSRYLVKRTGEKVFLECVQDMDHENMFWYRQDPGLGLRLIYFSYDVKMKEKGDIPEGYSVSREKKERFSLILESASTNQTSMYLCASYPSPGGKSTEAFFGQGTRLTVV.